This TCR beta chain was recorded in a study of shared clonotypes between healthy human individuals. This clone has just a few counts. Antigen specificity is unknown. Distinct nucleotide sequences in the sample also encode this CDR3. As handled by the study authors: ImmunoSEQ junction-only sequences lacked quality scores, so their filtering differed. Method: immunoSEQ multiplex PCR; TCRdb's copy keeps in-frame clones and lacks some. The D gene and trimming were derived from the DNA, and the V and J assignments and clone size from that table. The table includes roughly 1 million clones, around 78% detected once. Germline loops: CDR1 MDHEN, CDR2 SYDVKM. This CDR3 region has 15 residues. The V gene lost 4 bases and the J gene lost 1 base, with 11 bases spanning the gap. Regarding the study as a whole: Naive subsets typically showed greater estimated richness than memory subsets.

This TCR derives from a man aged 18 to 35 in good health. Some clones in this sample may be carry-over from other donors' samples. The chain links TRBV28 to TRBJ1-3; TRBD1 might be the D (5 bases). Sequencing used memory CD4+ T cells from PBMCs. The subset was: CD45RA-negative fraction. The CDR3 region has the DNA TGTGCCAGCAGTTCCCCAGGGATATCTGGAAACACCATATATTTT. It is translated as CASSSPGISGNTIYF. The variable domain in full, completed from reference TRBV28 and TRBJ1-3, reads DVKVTQSSRYLVKRTGEKVFLECVQDMDHENMFWYRQDPGLGLRLIYFSYDVKMKEKGDIPEGYSVSREKKERFSLILESASTNQTSMYLCASSSPGISGNTIYFGEGSWLTVV.